These 2 T cell receptor beta chains were all obtained from the same sample, sequenced in a study of regulatory T cells in long-lasting Graves disease. Investigators prepared the TCR beta libraries by applying iRepertoire HTBI primers and Arm-PCR of CDR3 regions. TCRdb independently ran MiXCR on the multiplex PCR reads; one entry per CDR3 protein. This table holds 390,000 or so distinct CDR3 sequences, around 23% found once. Sample time point: persistent/refractory GD, antithyroid drugs over 5 years with positive TRAb. PBMCs provided the RNA from which the TCR library was made. The specimen comprised peripheral blood mononuclear cells (PBMCs), sampled when the disease was refractory, from a patient treated with antithyroid drugs. These receptors all stem from a woman between 35 and 50 years old with Graves disease.

The V and J genes are TRBV6-5 and TRBJ2-2, with 8 bases identical to TRBD1. The CDR3 length is 16 residues. Germline V CDR1 and CDR2: MNHEY, SVGAGI. J lost 4 bases, V lost 2 bases, and 6 bases had no gene match. The chain's CDR3 is CASSYRTGWFTGELFF. The DNA of the CDR3 is TGTGCCAGCAGTTACAGGACAGGGTGGTTCACCGGGGAGCTGTTTTTT.

This clonotype has a count of ten or more. In DNA form, the CDR3 reads TGTGCCAGCAGCTTAGATTGGGGGCGCTACGAGCAGTACTTC. This encodes CASSLDWGRYEQYF. V and J are TRBV11-2 and TRBJ2-7, with TRBD1 as a possible D gene (6 bases). The germline V gene encodes CDR1 SGHAT and CDR2 FQNNGV. This CDR3 has 14 amino acids. Trimming took 0 bases from V and 3 from J, leaving 9 bases between them.